The rows below give T cell receptor beta chains drawn from one sample of a study of blood T cell repertoires in COVID-19. Assay: immunoSEQ multiplex PCR; the TCRdb copy retains only in-frame clones and omits some. This sample yields 75,000 to 90,000 clones, of which around 87% are seen a single time; roughly 8% belongs to the top ten. Sequencing used peripheral blood. These receptors were obtained from an elderly man with active or convalescent COVID-19. CDR3s include the opening cysteine and the closing phenylalanine or tryptophan. A D gene is named only where the DNA matches it firmly. The size entry is marked missing in some rows and otherwise reads once, few, many or a size class.

TRBJ2-1,.,TRBV24-1,TRBD1,CATSDPPGQGQGSSYNEQFF,TGTGCCACCAGTGATCCACCGGGACAGGGGCAGGGGAGCTCCTACAATGAGCAGTTCTTC
TRBJ1-5,.,TRBV27,TRBD1,CASSPSGGGNQPQHF,TGTGCCAGCAGCCCCTCAGGGGGAGGTAATCAGCCCCAGCATTTT
TRBJ2-2,.,TRBV18,TRBD2,CASSPGLGAGELFF,TGTGCCAGCTCACCAGGACTAGGGGCCGGGGAGCTGTTTTTT
TRBJ1-2,.,TRBV3-1/TRBV3-2,.,CASSQDSTGGYTF,TGTGCCAGCAGCCAAGATTCTACTGGTGGCTACACCTTC
TRBJ1-5,.,TRBV7-8,.,CASSLLVGSNQPQHF,TGTGCCAGCAGCTTATTGGTCGGGTCCAATCAGCCCCAGCATTTT
TRBJ1-1,.,TRBV3-1/TRBV3-2,.,CASSHLNGNTEAFF,TGTGCCAGCAGCCACTTAAACGGGAACACTGAAGCTTTCTTT
TRBJ2-3,.,TRBV7-9,.,CASSRRQVDTQYF,TGTGCCAGCAGTAGGCGACAGGTAGATACGCAGTATTTT
TRBJ2-6,.,TRBV23-1,.,CASSQARGTPARSCGANVLTF,TGCGCCAGCAGTCAGGCTCGAGGGACACCCGCTCGATCCTGCGGGGCCAACGTCCTGACTTTC
TRBJ1-4,.,TRBV24-1,.,CATSDPARGNEKLFF,TGTGCCACCAGTGATCCCGCCAGGGGTAATGAAAAACTGTTTTTT
TRBJ1-2,.,TRBV5-1,.,CASSPWGQDYGYTF,TGCGCCAGCAGCCCCTGGGGGCAGGACTATGGCTACACCTTC
TRBJ2-2,.,TRBV3-1/TRBV3-2,TRBD1,CASTKQGVAGELFF,TGTGCCAGCACAAAACAGGGGGTGGCCGGGGAGCTGTTTTTT
TRBJ2-1,.,TRBV6-1,.,CASSEYGQNNEQFF,TGTGCCAGCAGTGAATATGGACAGAACAATGAGCAGTTCTTC
TRBJ2-5,.,TRBV27,TRBD2,CASSSARAGGRETQYF,TGTGCCAGCAGTTCCGCCCGCGCGGGGGGCCGGGAGACCCAGTACTTC
TRBJ1-2,.,TRBV5-1,.,CASSLSQGDGYTF,TGCGCCAGCAGCTTGTCACAGGGCGATGGCTACACCTTC
TRBJ1-1,once,TRBV20-1,TRBD1,CSASIGTVNTEAFF,TGCAGTGCTAGTATTGGGACAGTGAACACTGAAGCTTTCTTT
TRBJ1-6,.,TRBV2,.,CASSPQFSGSPLHF,TGTGCCAGCAGCCCTCAGTTTTCTGGTTCACCCCTCCACTTT
TRBJ2-5,once,TRBV7-9,TRBD2,CASSSGGLETQYF,TGTGCCAGCAGCTCGGGGGGACTGGAGACCCAGTACTTC
TRBJ1-2,.,TRBV2,TRBD1,CASLGQGDLYGYTF,TGTGCCAGCTTGGGACAGGGAGATCTCTATGGCTACACCTTC
TRBJ1-1,.,TRBV6-5,TRBD1,CASRRDRAAEAFF,TGTGCCAGCAGGAGAGACAGGGCCGCTGAAGCTTTCTTT
TRBJ2-3,.,TRBV7-7,.,CASSLAPGAGTDTQYF,TGTGCCAGCAGCTTAGCCCCAGGGGCGGGCACAGATACGCAGTATTTT
TRBJ1-1,.,TRBV5-1,.,CASSSARGNTEAFF,TGCGCCAGCAGCTCGGCTCGGGGTAACACTGAAGCTTTCTTT
TRBJ1-4,.,TRBV28,.,CAVHGGGAPTNEKLFF,TGTGCCGTCCATGGTGGAGGAGCTCCAACTAATGAAAAACTGTTTTTT